These 28 T cell receptor beta chains were sequenced from one sample in a study of blood T cells in healthy people across ages (dated by TCRdb to the mid-2010s). The library relied on 5' RACE. The sequencer listed for this sample is Illumina HiSeq 2500. A second PCR of roughly 6 to 12 cycles was run with a J-beta primer mix and a sample-barcoded 5' primer. TCRdb passed the public sequencing reads through fastp at Q25 and MiXCR, retaining productive beta sequences. Rows with one shared CDR3 protein collapse into an entry with the most common genes and DNA. Here the sample has fewer than 750,000 distinct CDR3 sequences; around 48% occur a single time. In total, the top ten clones hold about 26% of the sample. Sequenced input: blood. These receptors were taken from a man older than 75 in good health.

The chain links TRBV4-2 to TRBJ2-7, with 10 nucleotides matching TRBD2. Germline CDR1 and CDR2: LGHNA and YNFKEQ. This CDR3 region has 20 residues. With 0 bases clipped from V and 1 base from J, the junction kept 15 bases outside the gene matches. In nucleotides, the CDR3 is TGTGCCAGCAGCCAAGATGCTAGCGGGGGAAACAACCAACCTTCCTACGAGCAGTACTTC. Its translation: CASSQDASGGNNQPSYEQYF.

The rearrangement links TRBV7-2 to TRBJ2-7; 7 bases map to TRBD1. Trimming at V came to 5 bases and at J to 0 bases, leaving 10 bases not matched to a gene. The V gene's germline CDR1 is SGHTA and CDR2 FQGNSA. The CDR3 is 16 amino acids. For the CDR3, the DNA is TGTGCCAGCAGCCCACGAGTCGGACAGGCCTCCTACGAGCAGTACTTC. Residues: CASSPRVGQASYEQYF.

The chain is built from TRBV20-1 and TRBJ2-1; the D is unclear. Germline V gene data show CDR1 as DFQATT and CDR2 as SNEGSKA (reference sequence). V lost 1 base to trimming and J lost 7 bases, with 17 bases between them. The CDR3 runs 15 residues. DNA of the CDR3: TGCAGTGCTAGAGTTCAGCTCAGAAAGGAGAATGAGCAGTTCTTC. Translation gives CSARVQLRKENEQFF.

The J gene is TRBJ1-2, the V gene TRBV20-1; D is unclear. The CDR3 is made up of 14 amino acids. Between the trimmed V and J ends, which lost 0 bases and 6 bases, there was a span of 14 bases. Germline V gene lookup returns CDR1 DFQATT and CDR2 SNEGSKA (reference sequence). The CDR3 reads CSARDPAILNGYTF. In DNA, the CDR3 is TGCAGTGCTAGAGATCCTGCAATCCTAAATGGCTACACCTTC.

In this sample, this clonotype turned up many times. V gene TRBV29-1 combines with J gene TRBJ2-5; possibly TRBD2 for D (5 bases). The CDR3 is 12 residues long. V gave up 6 bases and J gave up 7 bases, with 15 bases separating them. Germline CDR1 is SQVTM and CDR2 is ANQGSEA. The CDR3 nucleotides read TGCAGCGTCAAACGGGATGCCCGGACCCAGTACTTC. Protein: CSVKRDARTQYF.

The J gene is TRBJ2-7, the V gene TRBV13; TRBD1 matches 7 bases. CDR1 is PRHDT and CDR2 is FYEKMQ in the germline V gene (reference sequence). The junction had 8 bases not matched to a gene; V was cut back by 6 bases and J by 3 bases. The CDR3 is 14 amino acids. This CDR3 is CASRRQGGRYEQYF. CDR3 in DNA: TGTGCCAGCAGACGACAGGGTGGGCGCTACGAGCAGTACTTC. The complete variable domain, with remaining parts taken from reference TRBV13 and TRBJ2-7, reads AAGVIQSPRHLIKEKRETATLKCYPIPRHDTVYWYQQGPGQDPQFLISFYEKMQSDKGSIPDRFSAQQFSDYHSELNMSSLELGDSALYFCASRRQGGRYEQYFGPGTRLTVT.

The chain carries TRBV7-9 and TRBJ2-7; 9 positions agree with TRBD2. This CDR3 has 15 amino acids. Germline CDR1 is SEHNR and CDR2 is FQNEAQ (reference sequence). The junction had 7 bases not matched to a gene; V was cut back by 2 bases and J by 5 bases. CDR3 coding DNA: TGTGCCAGCAGCTTATTTAGCGGGAGTCCCCACGAGCAGTACTTC. It codes for CASSLFSGSPHEQYF.

This rearrangement joins TRBV24-1 to TRBJ2-3, with D perhaps TRBD1 (5 bases). Trimming took 3 bases from V and 0 from J, leaving 9 bases between them. Germline lookup yields CDR1 KGHDR and CDR2 SFDVKD. The CDR3 consists of 15 residues. This CDR3 reads CATSDRTLSTDTQYF. The CDR3 nucleotides are TGTGCCACCAGTGATCGGACACTGAGCACAGATACGCAGTATTTT.

This sequence joins TRBV20-1 and TRBJ2-7; a weak D match, TRBD2 (6 bases). The CDR3 sequence is 16 residues long. With 6 bases removed from V and 0 bases from J, the gap between germline ends came to 21 bases. Germline assignment: CDR1 DFQATT and CDR2 SNEGSKA (reference sequence). For the CDR3, the DNA is TGCAGTGCCCCCCGACCCCTTAGCGGTCTCTCCTACGAGCAGTACTTC. Translated, it gives CSAPRPLSGLSYEQYF.

V usage is TRBV7-2 and J usage is TRBJ1-6; 10 bases match TRBD1. V dropped 3 bases and J dropped 6; count of bases not matched to a gene: 2. Per germline, CDR1 SGHTA and CDR2 FQGNSA. This CDR3 has 15 residues. CDR3 region: CASSFRTGGNSPLHF. The CDR3 coding sequence is TGTGCCAGCAGCTTTAGGACAGGGGGTAATTCACCCCTCCACTTT.

CDR3 sequence (DNA): TGTGCCAGCAGCCAATCAAGGGGGAGGAACACTGAAGCTTTCTTT. Translation gives CASSQSRGRNTEAFF. The chain links TRBV16 to TRBJ1-1, with TRBD1 as a possible D gene (6 bases). The CDR3 sequence is 15 residues long. V lost 0 bases to trimming and J lost 1 base, with 9 bases between them. Germline CDR1 is KGHSY and CDR2 is FQNENV.

As regards this clonotype: Mismatch with germline at one junction end may stem from a read error. The chain links TRBV6-5 to TRBJ1-2, with D unclear. Looked up from germline, CDR1 is MNHEY and CDR2 is SVGAGI. CDR3 length equals 14 residues. The CDR3 nucleotides read TGTGCCAGTAGTTACGCCAGTAGGAACTATGGCTACACCTTC. Its translation is CASSYASRNYGYTF.

This clonotype was detected only once. The J gene is TRBJ2-6, the V gene TRBV7-9, with D tentatively TRBD1 (5 bases). Germline V gives CDR1 SEHNR, CDR2 FQNEAQ (reference sequence). The length of the CDR3 is 19 residues. V lost 1 base to trimming and J lost 0 bases, with 16 bases between them. The CDR3 DNA reads TGTGCCAGCAGCTTAGGGTCAATAGGGGTAAGCTCTGGGGCCAACGTCCTGACTTTC. It yields the protein CASSLGSIGVSSGANVLTF.

This clonotype has only a few counts. The chain employs TRBV12-5 and TRBJ2-1, with unresolved D. V was shortened by 5 bases and J by 9 bases, with 8 bases between the two germline ends. Germline CDR1 LGHNT, CDR2 FRNRAP. This CDR3 is 11 amino acids long. CDR3 in DNA: TGTGCTAGTGGTCTGGGCAGTGAGCAGTTCTTC. It is translated as CASGLGSEQFF.

DNA of the CDR3: TGCAGTGCTAGAGGGGGACTAGCGGGAGGAGTATTGAATGAGCAGTTCTTC. As protein: CSARGGLAGGVLNEQFF. The chain combines TRBV20-1 with TRBJ2-1, with TRBD2 identical over 15 bases. This CDR3 is 17 amino acids long. Losses at the gene ends were 1 base for V and 7 bases for J; bases not matched to a gene: 8. Germline-derived CDR1 and CDR2 are DFQATT and SNEGSKA (reference sequence).

The V call is TRBV7-2, the J call TRBJ2-1; no reliable D call. CDR3 size: 13 residues. Trimming shortened V by 1 base and J by 12 bases, and 13 bases separated the two germline ends. Germline CDR1 SGHTA, CDR2 FQGNSA. The CDR3 protein is CASSLGLQVGQFF. The DNA of the CDR3 is TGTGCCAGCAGCTTAGGCCTCCAGGTGGGGCAGTTCTTC.

The V gene is TRBV15, the J gene TRBJ1-2, with 11 bases matching TRBD1. The germline V gene encodes CDR1 LNHNV and CDR2 YYDKDF (reference sequence). There are 14 residues in the CDR3. V lost 5 bases, J lost 9 bases, and 8 bases stayed unmatched. CDR3 DNA sequence: TGTGCCACCAGCGGGGGACAGGGGGTTAGGAGCTACACCTTC. Translating it yields CATSGGQGVRSYTF.

J is TRBJ1-1 and V is TRBV29-1, with no clear D. CDR1 SQVTM and CDR2 ANQGSEA come from the germline V gene. The CDR3 has 13 amino acids. Between the trimmed V and J ends, which lost 6 bases and 5 bases, there was a span of 16 bases. The CDR3 sequence: CSVDRLMGTEAFF. The DNA for the CDR3 is TGCAGCGTGGACCGTCTGATGGGGACTGAAGCTTTCTTT.

The chain links TRBV9 to TRBJ2-1; 9 nucleotides line up with TRBD2. Germline V CDR1 and CDR2: SGDLS, YYNGEE. The V gene end was trimmed by 2 bases and the J gene end by 6 bases; junction bases not matched to a gene: 9. The CDR3 covers 16 residues. CDR3 loop: CASSVTVAGVGNEQFF. DNA of the CDR3: TGTGCCAGCAGCGTGACCGTAGCGGGAGTGGGCAATGAGCAGTTCTTC.

This chain uses TRBV20-1 with TRBJ2-7; D perhaps matches TRBD2 (6 bases). The CDR3 has 16 residues. In germline, CDR1 is DFQATT, CDR2 SNEGSKA (reference sequence). With 3 bases removed from V and 3 bases from J, the gap between germline ends came to 21 bases. The CDR3 reads CSASLVRAQGLYEQYF. The CDR3 DNA follows: TGCAGTGCTAGTCTCGTCAGGGCTCAGGGACTCTACGAGCAGTACTTC.

The table lists this clonotype with a few counts. It may be a read error: a sequence one base away is much more abundant. The V and J genes are TRBV7-2 and TRBJ2-7; D gene uncertain. This CDR3 contains 11 residues. Per germline, CDR1 SGHTA and CDR2 FQGNSA. The V end was cut by 3 bases, the J end by 3 bases, with 3 bases between. The CDR3 DNA follows: TGTGCCAGCAGCTTCAACTACGAGCAGTACTTC. Amino acid sequence: CASSFNYEQYF.

The chain recombines TRBV5-1 with TRBJ1-4; D call uncertain. This CDR3 is 11 amino acids long. The germline V gene has CDR1 SGHRS and CDR2 YFSETQ. Trimming shortened V by 10 bases and J by 2 bases, and 6 bases separated the two germline ends. The CDR3 is CAGGTNEKLFF. The CDR3 nucleotides read TGCGCCGGAGGGACTAATGAAAAACTGTTTTTT.

The rearrangement joins TRBV28 to TRBJ2-7; D unresolved. Per the germline V gene, CDR1 is MDHEN and CDR2 is SYDVKM. The CDR3 totals 14 residues. With 5 bases removed from V and 6 bases from J, the gap between germline ends came to 17 bases. Here the CDR3 reads CASSRDWIRGEQYF. The CDR3 DNA is TGTGCCAGCAGTAGAGACTGGATACGTGGCGAGCAGTACTTC.

This clonotype was seen more than once but under ten times. This chain uses TRBV20-1 with TRBJ2-5, with 11 bases aligning to TRBD2. This CDR3 comprises 15 residues. Per the germline V gene, CDR1 is DFQATT and CDR2 is SNEGSKA (reference sequence). With V trimmed by 0 bases and J by 5 bases, 5 bases remained unmatched. The CDR3 protein is CSARDPSGGWETQYF. In DNA form, the CDR3 reads TGCAGTGCTAGAGATCCTAGCGGGGGGTGGGAGACCCAGTACTTC.

The gene calls are TRBV12-3 or TRBV12-4 and TRBJ2-7; the match to TRBD1 covers 8 bases. The J call is uncertain, as TRBJ2-4 better fits the DNA end. The CDR3 is 15 residues long. The CDR3 is CASSLRGQGAGIQYF. The CDR3 region has the DNA TGTGCCAGCAGTTTAAGAGGCCAGGGGGCAGGCATTCAGTACTTC.

A word on this clonotype: This could be a read error, since a much larger clone is one nucleotide away. CDR3 bases: TGTGCCAGCAGTTACTCGCCAGACCACACGGGTCAGTACTTC. It translates to CASSYSPDHTGQYF. The chain links TRBV6-5 to TRBJ2-5; D remains ambiguous. Trimming took off 0 bases at V and 11 bases at J, with 16 bases between the two ends. Germline V gene data show CDR1 as MNHEY and CDR2 as SVGAGI. This CDR3 is built from 14 residues.

This clonotype was counted between two and nine times. The chain joins TRBV7-9 to TRBJ2-5; the D gene is possibly TRBD1 (6 bases). The CDR3 covers 12 residues. The ends were cut back, 5 bases at V and 5 bases at J, with 9 bases in the middle. Looked up from germline, CDR1 is SEHNR and CDR2 is FQNEAQ (reference sequence). The CDR3 loop is CASSRDTETQYF. CDR3 DNA sequence: TGTGCCAGCAGCCGGGACACGGAGACCCAGTACTTC. Full variable domain (outside the CDR3, taken from reference TRBV7-9 and TRBJ2-5): DTGVSQNPRHKITKRGQNVTFRCDPISEHNRLYWYRQTLGQGPEFLTYFQNEAQLEKSRLLSDRFSAERPKGSFSTLEIQRTEQGDSAMYLCASSRDTETQYFGPGTRLLVL.

The chain couples TRBV9 to TRBJ1-1; TRBD1 aligns across 7 bases. The CDR3 extends over 16 amino acids. Per germline, CDR1 SGDLS and CDR2 YYNGEE. With 4 bases clipped from V and 4 bases from J, the junction kept 13 bases outside the gene matches. The DNA for the CDR3 is TGTGCCAGCAGCCTCAGGGGGGAAACCAGAGGCACTGAAGCTTTCTTT. This encodes CASSLRGETRGTEAFF.